These 5 T cell receptor beta chains were sequenced from one sample in a study of shared clonotypes between healthy human individuals. Sequencing was performed with immunoSEQ multiplex PCR; in TCRdb, only in-frame clones are kept and a portion is missing. The data hold roughly 2.2 million clones, with 93% observed a single time. Sequencing used naive CD4+ T cells from PBMCs. This sample's subset: CD45RA+ positively selected. The receptor set was obtained from a man aged 18 to 30 in good health. Some clones in this sample may be carry-over from other donors' samples.

This chain uses TRBV18 with TRBJ1-3; TRBD1 aligns across 9 bases. This CDR3 is 17 amino acids long. Germline V gene lookup returns CDR1 KGHSH and CDR2 LQKENI. After removal of 3 bases from V and 7 bases from J, the junction contained 13 bases not matched to a gene. The CDR3 DNA follows: TGTGCCAGCTCACCCATGGTACGGGACAGGGCTCGGAACACCATATATTTT. It specifies CASSPMVRDRARNTIYF.

The chain links TRBV28 to TRBJ2-3, with D possibly TRBD2 on 5 matching bases. The CDR3 has 15 residues. Germline CDR1 is MDHEN and CDR2 is SYDVKM. Trimming took 7 bases from V and 2 from J, leaving 16 bases between them. This CDR3 is CASTGLERITDTQYF. CDR3 DNA sequence: TGTGCCAGCACAGGACTGGAAAGGATCACAGATACGCAGTATTTT.

This chain joins TRBV4-3 and TRBJ2-7, with 7 bases fitting TRBD2. The CDR3 length is 16 residues. Germline CDR1 reads LGHNA; CDR2 reads YSLEER. The V and J ends lost 1 base and 4 bases, in that order; junction bases with no gene match: 10. The CDR3 spells CASSQGHLAEGYEQYF. The CDR3 bases are TGCGCCAGCAGCCAAGGCCACCTAGCGGAGGGGTACGAGCAGTACTTC.

This chain joins TRBV6-5 and TRBJ1-3; D may be TRBD1 (5 bases). CDR1 and CDR2 from the germline V gene are MNHEY and SVGAGI. The CDR3 consists of 15 residues. Trimming cost V 2 bases and J 4 bases, with 12 bases left between them. The chain's CDR3 is CASSYGGRAGNTIYF. In DNA, the CDR3 is TGTGCCAGCAGTTACGGGGGAAGGGCAGGAAACACCATATATTTT.

The chain recombines TRBV27 with TRBJ2-4, with 7 bases lining up with TRBD1. V gave up 5 bases and J gave up 1 base; unmatched junction bases: 8. The germline V gene encodes CDR1 MNHEY and CDR2 SMNVEV (reference sequence). The CDR3 has 16 amino acids. CDR3 loop: CASSAGQAMAKNIQYF. The CDR3 DNA reads TGTGCCAGCAGTGCCGGACAGGCGATGGCCAAAAACATTCAGTACTTC.